This is a list of T cell receptor beta chains from one sample in a study of identical twins. A single record per CDR3 protein comes from TCRdb applying MiXCR to the 5' RACE reads. The data show hundreds of thousands of distinct CDR3 sequences, around 5.7% seen once. The sample comprised naive T cells sorted from blood. The source of these receptors is a man younger than 30 in good health. Both conserved end residues are part of each CDR3. The D gene is left open where the match is weak. Some rows mark clone size as missing; the rest say once, few, many or name a class of expanded clone.

D	J	V	size	DNA	CDR3
TRBD1	TRBJ2-7	TRBV12-3/TRBV12-4	many	TGTGCCAGCAGGGCGGACAGGGCCGAGCAGTACTTC	CASRADRAEQYF
TRBD1	TRBJ2-2	TRBV12-3/TRBV12-4	many	TGTGCCAGCAGCCAAACAGGGGTCGGGGAGCTGTTTTTT	CASSQTGVGELFF
.	TRBJ1-1	TRBV30	.	TGTGCCTGGTCCCGGGAGGACACTGAAGCTTTCTTT	CAWSREDTEAFF
.	TRBJ2-1	TRBV12-3/TRBV12-4	many	TGTGCCAGCAGTTTAAGGAGGTACAATGAGCAGTTCTTC	CASSLRRYNEQFF
.	TRBJ2-1	TRBV7-2	many	TGTGCCAGCAGCTTTGGACGAGCGAGCAATGAGCAGTTCTTC	CASSFGRASNEQFF
.	TRBJ2-5	TRBV10-1	many	TGCGCCAGCAGTGAGAGAGCCCAAGAGACCCAGTACTTC	CASSERAQETQYF
TRBD1	TRBJ1-2	TRBV10-3	.	TGTGCCATCCACCAAGGGACAGTCACTTATGGCTACACCTTC	CAIHQGTVTYGYTF
.	TRBJ2-1	TRBV7-6	.	TGTGCCAGCAGCAAAGTGGTAGACGTTGAGCAGTTCTTC	CASSKVVDVEQFF
TRBD2	TRBJ2-3	TRBV5-1	many	TGCGCCAGCAGCTTCGGTCACCGGGCTGGGGGACTAGCCCAGTATTTT	CASSFGHRAGGLAQYF
TRBD1	TRBJ2-1	TRBV6-1	many	TGTGCCAGCAATGTAAATTCCGGGGACAGGGGGCTCGGGACTAGAGATGAGCAGTTCTTC	CASNVNSGDRGLGTRDEQFF
.	TRBJ1-2	TRBV3-1	.	TGTGCCAGCAGCCCCCCATGGGACTATGGCTACACCTTC	CASSPPWDYGYTF
.	TRBJ2-1	TRBV20-1	many	TGCAGTGCTACTTATAACAATGAGCAGTTCTTC	CSATYNNEQFF
.	TRBJ1-2	TRBV12-3/TRBV12-4	.	TGTGCCAGCAGCCGAACATTTGGGGACTATGGCTACACCTTC	CASSRTFGDYGYTF
.	TRBJ2-5	TRBV5-6	.	TGTGCCAGCAGCTTCTACTACGGTGAGACCCAGTACTTC	CASSFYYGETQYF
.	TRBJ1-5	TRBV10-3	many	TGTGCCATCAGTGAGTCGGGAACGGGCAGGGCGAGGCAGCCCCAGCATTTT	CAISESGTGRARQPQHF
.	TRBJ2-1	TRBV20-1	many	TGCAGTGCGTATTACAATGAGCAGTTCTTC	CSAYYNEQFF
TRBD1	TRBJ2-6	TRBV29-1	few	TGCAGCGTACCACAGGGGGCGCGAGGGGCCAACGTCCTGACTTTC	CSVPQGARGANVLTF
TRBD2	TRBJ2-7	TRBV11-2	few	TGTGCCAGCGACCCACTAGCGGGAGATCGCTGCGAGCAGTACTTC	CASDPLAGDRCEQYF
.	TRBJ1-6	TRBV28	many	TGTGCCAGCAGTTTACGTGGGGGGCAAGGATCACCCCTCCACTTT	CASSLRGGQGSPLHF
TRBD1	TRBJ2-5	TRBV5-1	many	TGCGCCAGCAGCAAGGGACAGGGCCAAGAGACCCAGTACTTC	CASSKGQGQETQYF
TRBD1	TRBJ2-3	TRBV5-1	many	TGCGCCAGCAGCTCGGGACAGGGGGTACCAGATACGCAGTATTTT	CASSSGQGVPDTQYF
TRBD2	TRBJ2-3	TRBV5-1	.	TGCGCCAGCAGCTTGTGGGTAGCGGGAGAATTTGATACGCAGTATTTT	CASSLWVAGEFDTQYF
.	TRBJ2-3	TRBV2	many	TGTGCCAGCAGTGAAGGTGGGACTAGCACAGATACGCAGTATTTT	CASSEGGTSTDTQYF
TRBD1	TRBJ2-5	TRBV12-3/TRBV12-4	many	TGTGCCAGCAGTCATTCGACAGGGGAGACCCAGTACTTC	CASSHSTGETQYF
.	TRBJ2-5	TRBV6-1	many	TGTGCCAGCAGTGATTCTGTCCAAGAGACCCAGTACTTC	CASSDSVQETQYF
TRBD2	TRBJ2-1	TRBV7-2	.	TGTGCCAGCAGCTTAGTCCTAGCGGGAGGGCATATAAATGAGCAGTTCTTC	CASSLVLAGGHINEQFF
TRBD2	TRBJ2-3	TRBV29-1	many	TGCAGCGTGGGGACTAGCGGAAGCACAGATACGCAGTATTTT	CSVGTSGSTDTQYF
TRBD1	TRBJ2-7	TRBV10-3	many	TGTGCCATCAGTGCAGGGGGTAATTCAGAGCAGTACTTC	CAISAGGNSEQYF
TRBD2	TRBJ2-1	TRBV5-1	many	TGCGCCAGCAGTTTTAGCGGGAGGTCGGTTGATGAGCAGTTCTTC	CASSFSGRSVDEQFF
TRBD1	TRBJ2-1	TRBV4-3	few	TGCGCCAGCAGCCCTCGACAGGGCCTGGACAATGAGCAGTTCTTC	CASSPRQGLDNEQFF
.	TRBJ2-1	TRBV15	many	TGTGCCACCAGCAGAAACCCCAACGGCCAGGGTTACTACAATGAGCAGTTCTTC	CATSRNPNGQGYYNEQFF
.	TRBJ1-2	TRBV13	many	TGTGCCAGCAGCCTCCGGGATCCTGCTAACTATGGCTACACCTTC	CASSLRDPANYGYTF
.	TRBJ2-3	TRBV5-1	many	TGCGCCAGCAGCGGGCAGGGGAGCACAGATACGCAGTATTTT	CASSGQGSTDTQYF
.	TRBJ2-7	TRBV6-2/TRBV6-3	few	TGTGCCAGCAGTTACTCCAGCCACGAGCAGTACTTC	CASSYSSHEQYF
TRBD2	TRBJ2-1	TRBV5-1	few	TGCGCCAGCAGCTCCGGTAGCGGGAGGAATAGCAATGAGCAGTTCTTC	CASSSGSGRNSNEQFF